The 13 T cell receptor beta chains listed next were all sequenced from one sample in a study of CD8+CD57+ T cells in acquired aplastic anemia. Researchers used genomic DNA as the template to profile TCR beta VDJ and CDR3. One entry per CDR3 protein results from TCRdb running MiXCR on the reads. The repertoire holds a few hundred thousand distinct CDR3 sequences, 60% to 80% seen once, with around 4% in the top ten. The material sequenced was sorted CD4+, CD8+, or CD8+CD57+ T cells (not recorded which) from PBMCs. The origin of the receptors is a human donor in good health, serving as a control.

This clonotype appeared once. V and J are TRBV7-8 and TRBJ2-1; 11 bases agree with TRBD1. The CDR3 length is 15 residues. Trimming removed 4 bases from V and 5 bases from J; junction bases left unmatched: 4. Germline loops: CDR1 SGHVS, CDR2 FQNEAQ. CDR3 DNA: TGTGCCAGCAGCTGGGGACAGGGGGTGGACAATGAGCAGTTCTTC. This gives the protein CASSWGQGVDNEQFF.

CDR3 coding DNA: TGTGCCAGCAGCTCGACTGACAGGAGGTTTACAGATACGCAGTATTTT. Its translation is CASSSTDRRFTDTQYF. The chain carries TRBV7-9 and TRBJ2-3, with D perhaps TRBD1 (6 bases). The V gene lost 4 bases and the J gene lost 3 bases, with 17 bases spanning the gap. Per germline, CDR1 SEHNR and CDR2 FQNEAQ (reference sequence). CDR3 size: 16 residues.

Concerning this clonotype itself: Germline and junction disagree at one end, which may indicate a read error. The chain is built from TRBV6-2 or TRBV6-3 and TRBJ2-1, with D possibly matching TRBD1 (6 bases). Germline V gene data show CDR1 as MNHEY and CDR2 as SVGEGT. The CDR3 loop spans 14 amino acids. Here the CDR3 reads CASRVHYRDNEEFF. The CDR3 DNA follows: TGTGCCAGCAGGGTCCACTATCGGGACAATGAGGAGTTCTTC.

V gene TRBV7-8 combines with J gene TRBJ2-2; tentative D call: TRBD2 (5 bases). The length of the CDR3 is 15 residues. V gave up 9 bases and J gave up 6 bases, with 20 bases separating them. CDR1 is SGHVS, CDR2 FQNEAQ, per germline. CDR3 nucleotides: TGTGCCAGTCCCGGGGAATCGTTACCCTCCGGGGAGCTGTTTTTT. Amino acid sequence: CASPGESLPSGELFF.

The chain employs TRBV18 and TRBJ1-1; TRBD1 aligns across 11 bases. CDR1 is KGHSH and CDR2 is LQKENI in the germline V gene. The ends lost 4 bases at V and 6 bases at J; junction bases unmatched: 4. CDR3 length: 14 amino acids. The chain's CDR3 is CASSQRTGGSEAFF. The CDR3, as DNA: TGTGCCAGCTCACAAAGGACAGGGGGCTCTGAAGCTTTCTTT.

This clonotype was observed a few times. The chain recombines TRBV10-3 with TRBJ2-5; 12 bases are shared with TRBD2. CDR3 length: 16 residues. Trimming took 4 bases from V and 5 from J; bases not matched to a gene: 8. Germline CDR1 reads ENHRY; CDR2 reads SYGVKD. The CDR3 reads CAISGRLAGGQETQYF. In DNA, the CDR3 is TGTGCCATCAGTGGTCGGCTAGCGGGGGGGCAGGAGACCCAGTACTTC.

Details on this clonotype: One end of the junction does not line up with germline, which may come from a read error. The chain carries TRBV7-9 and TRBJ1-1; D not certain. Germline V gives CDR1 SEHNR, CDR2 FQNEAQ (reference sequence). The CDR3 spans 14 residues. The CDR3 sequence is CASSLIRGVPRAGF. The DNA of the CDR3 is TGTGCCAGCAGCTTAATACGCGGAGTACCTCGGGCCGGGTTT. The variable domain in full, with the rest retrieved from reference TRBV7-9 and TRBJ1-1, is DTGVSQNPRHKITKRGQNVTFRCDPISEHNRLYWYRQTLGQGPEFLTYFQNEAQLEKSRLLSDRFSAERPKGSFSTLEIQRTEQGDSAMYLCASSLIRGVPRAGFGQGTRLTVV.

The chain carries TRBV24-1 and TRBJ1-2, with TRBD1 identical over 12 bases. The CDR3 has 15 residues. The germline V gene has CDR1 KGHDR and CDR2 SFDVKD. The V and J ends lost 11 bases and 4 bases, in that order; junction bases with no gene match: 10. The CDR3 spells CAIRRGQGAAYGYTF. The CDR3 DNA sequence: TGTGCCATCAGGAGGGGACAGGGGGCTGCCTATGGCTACACCTTC.

This chain uses TRBV20-1 with TRBJ1-5, with D perhaps TRBD1 (5 bases). V was clipped by 5 bases and J by 14 bases, with 19 bases between them. Germline-derived CDR1 and CDR2 are DFQATT and SNEGSKA (reference sequence). The CDR3 extends over 12 amino acids. The DNA of the CDR3 is TGCAGTGCTCCCTCTTCGAACAGGATTAAGCATTTT. Its protein product is CSAPSSNRIKHF.

This clonotype occurred many times. The chain combines TRBV20-1 with TRBJ1-1; D is unclear. The V gene lost 0 bases and the J gene lost 3 bases, with 2 bases spanning the gap. The CDR3 contains 11 residues. The germline CDR1 and CDR2 sequences are DFQATT and SNEGSKA (reference sequence). DNA for the CDR3: TGCAGTGCTAGAGAAGACACTGAAGCTTTCTTT. It specifies CSAREDTEAFF.

The rearrangement links TRBV11-2 to TRBJ2-5; 8 positions match TRBD1. The CDR3 spans 14 residues. Looked up from germline, CDR1 is SGHAT and CDR2 is FQNNGV. V trimming: 5 bases; J trimming: 5 bases; junction bases outside the gene matches: 7. CDR3 amino acids: CASSRQGQGETQYF. The CDR3 DNA sequence: TGTGCCAGCAGCAGACAGGGGCAGGGGGAGACCCAGTACTTC.

The chain uses TRBV29-1 and TRBJ1-6; 12 bases match TRBD1. The CDR3 sequence is 16 residues long. The junction had 8 bases not matched to a gene; V was cut back by 4 bases and J by 7 bases. Germline CDR1 reads SQVTM; CDR2 reads ANQGSEA. The CDR3 reads CSVGPGTGGMNSPLHF. DNA for the CDR3: TGCAGCGTTGGCCCCGGGACAGGGGGCATGAATTCACCCCTCCACTTT.

About this clonotype itself: At one end the junction does not follow the germline gene, possibly because of a read error. The V gene is TRBV7-6, the J gene TRBJ2-7; possible D gene TRBD2, 5 bases. The germline CDR1 and CDR2 sequences are SGHVS and FNYEAQ. The CDR3 is 15 residues long. CDR3 sequence reads: CASSGRFGDSPQHYF. DNA of the CDR3: TGTGCCAGCAGCGGACGGTTCGGGGATTCACCCCAGCACTACTTC.